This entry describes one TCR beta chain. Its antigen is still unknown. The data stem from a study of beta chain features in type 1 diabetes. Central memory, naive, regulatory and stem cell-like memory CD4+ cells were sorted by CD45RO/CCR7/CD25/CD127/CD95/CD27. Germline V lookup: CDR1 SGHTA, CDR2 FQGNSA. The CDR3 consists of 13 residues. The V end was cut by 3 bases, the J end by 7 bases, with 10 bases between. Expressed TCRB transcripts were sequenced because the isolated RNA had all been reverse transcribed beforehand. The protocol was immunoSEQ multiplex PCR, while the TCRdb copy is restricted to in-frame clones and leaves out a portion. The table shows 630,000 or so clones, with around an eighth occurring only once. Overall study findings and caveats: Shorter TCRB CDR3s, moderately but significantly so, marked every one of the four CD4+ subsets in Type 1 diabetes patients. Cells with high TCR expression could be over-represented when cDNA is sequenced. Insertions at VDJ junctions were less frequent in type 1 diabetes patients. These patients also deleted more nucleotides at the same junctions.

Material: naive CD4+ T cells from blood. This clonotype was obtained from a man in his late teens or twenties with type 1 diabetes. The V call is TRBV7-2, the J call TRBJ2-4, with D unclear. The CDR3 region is CASSFDQRNIQYF. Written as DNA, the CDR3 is TGTGCCAGCAGCTTTGACCAGAGGAACATTCAGTACTTC.